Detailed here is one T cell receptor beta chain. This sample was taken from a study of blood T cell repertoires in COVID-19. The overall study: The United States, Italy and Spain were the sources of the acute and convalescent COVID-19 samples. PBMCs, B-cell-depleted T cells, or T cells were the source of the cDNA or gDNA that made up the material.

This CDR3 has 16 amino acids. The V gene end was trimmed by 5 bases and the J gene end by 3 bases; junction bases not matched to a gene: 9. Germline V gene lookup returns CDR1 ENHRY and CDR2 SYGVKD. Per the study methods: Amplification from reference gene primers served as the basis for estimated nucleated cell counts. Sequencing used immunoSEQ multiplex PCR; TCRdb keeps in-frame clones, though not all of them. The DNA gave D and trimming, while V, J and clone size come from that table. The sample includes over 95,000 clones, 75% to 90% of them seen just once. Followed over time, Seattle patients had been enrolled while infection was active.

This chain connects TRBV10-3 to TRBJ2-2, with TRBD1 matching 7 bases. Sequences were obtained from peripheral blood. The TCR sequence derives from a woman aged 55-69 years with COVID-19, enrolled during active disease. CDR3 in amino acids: CAISTDRELYTGELFF. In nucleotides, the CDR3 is TGTGCCATCAGTACAGACAGGGAACTATACACCGGGGAGCTGTTTTTT.